This TCR beta chain comes out of a study of blood T cell repertoires in COVID-19. Participants were aged about 18 to 90 years, lived in about 26 US areas, and enrolled virtually. In Cohort 3, a recovered donor had either two negative PCRs, clearance, or symptom resolution. Per the original methods: From reference gene primer amplification, estimates of nucleated cell counts were derived. The repertoire was sequenced with immunoSEQ multiplex PCR; TCRdb's copy has only in-frame clones and lacks some. Clone size and the V and J calls come from that table; the DNA yielded D and trimming. The sample records about 260,000 clones, more than 75% being singletons. Germline V gene data show CDR1 as SNHLY and CDR2 as FYNNEI. The CDR3 consists of 15 residues. V shed 3 bases and J 7 bases; nucleotides not matched to a gene: 6.

Specimen: PBMCs or T cells enriched from blood (not recorded which). The chain recombines TRBV2 with TRBJ2-1; 10 bases map to TRBD2. This receptor was taken from a woman between 50 and 59 years old who had recovered from COVID-19. The CDR3 loop is CASSERLAGVNEQFF. The CDR3 DNA is TGTGCCAGCAGTGAGAGGCTAGCGGGGGTTAATGAGCAGTTCTTC.